A selection of T cell receptor beta chains follows, all from one sample in a study of neurological immune-mediated disorders. TCRdb analysed the 5' RACE reads with MiXCR anew, one entry per CDR3 protein. Of about 31,000 distinct CDR3 sequences detected, about 16% appear once; the ten largest clones hold 4.5% to 5%. The sample consisted of CD4+ T cells from blood. All receptors derive from a female donor with HTLV-1-associated myelopathy (HAM/TSP). Both conserved end residues are part of each CDR3. The D gene is left open where the match is weak. For some rows the clone size is stated as once, few or many, or as a class when expanded; others skip it.

many,TRBJ2-7,-,TRBV29-1,TGCAGCGTTGCCCAGGGCGGCTCCTACGAGCAGTACTTC,CSVAQGGSYEQYF
many,TRBJ2-2,TRBD1,TRBV10-3,TGTGCCACTTCGACAGGGGCGAACACCGGGGAGCTGTTTTTT,CATSTGANTGELFF
many,TRBJ2-1,-,TRBV14,TGTGCCAGCAGCCAAGGGCTCTCCTACAATGAGCAGTTCTTC,CASSQGLSYNEQFF
many,TRBJ1-1,-,TRBV2,TGTGCCAGCCGGCTGCTTGAGGGAATGAACACTGAAGCTTTCTTT,CASRLLEGMNTEAFF
many,TRBJ1-1,-,TRBV20-1,TGCAGTCCTGAGGGACGTTCGAACACTGAAGCTTTCTTT,CSPEGRSNTEAFF
-,TRBJ1-2,TRBD1,TRBV5-1,TGCGCCAGCAGCTCTGGACAGGGCTTTAACTGTGGCTACACCTTC,CASSSGQGFNCGYTF
many,TRBJ1-5,-,TRBV10-2,TGCGCCAGCAGTGAGTCCCGGGGCCTCAATCAGCCCCAGCATTTT,CASSESRGLNQPQHF
many,TRBJ1-3,-,TRBV6-5,TGTGCCAGCAGTTCGGAGGGAAACACCATATATTTT,CASSSEGNTIYF
many,TRBJ1-5,TRBD1,TRBV19,TGTGCCAGTAGTAGTCGGGGGCCGACAGGGCACCAGCCCCAGCATTTT,CASSSRGPTGHQPQHF
-,TRBJ1-5,-,TRBV5-5,TGTGCCAGCAGCTTGGGTTCTAATAGCAATCAGCCCCAGCATTTT,CASSLGSNSNQPQHF
many,TRBJ1-2,-,TRBV7-6,TGTGCCAGCAGCCCCTCGTCCGTCTCCAGGGACTTGTATGGCTACACCTTC,CASSPSSVSRDLYGYTF
-,TRBJ2-5,-,TRBV7-9,TGTGCCAGCAGCTTAGCGGACAGAAAAGAGACCCAGTACTTC,CASSLADRKETQYF
many,TRBJ2-5,-,TRBV6-5,TGTGCCAGCAGTCGCCCGGGGATGTTGACCCAGTACTTC,CASSRPGMLTQYF
many,TRBJ2-1,-,TRBV6-2/TRBV6-3,TGTGCCAGCAGAGACGGCGGGACTTACAATGAGCAGTTCTTC,CASRDGGTYNEQFF
-,TRBJ1-1,-,TRBV2,TGTGCCACCAGACAAGATAACACTGAAGCTTTCTTT,CATRQDNTEAFF
many,TRBJ1-2,-,TRBV2,TGTGCCAGCAGTGCAGGGACCTTAGGGGGCTACACCTTC,CASSAGTLGGYTF
many,TRBJ2-7,-,TRBV7-8,TGTGCCAGCAGCTTAGGACTAGGGGGCTACGAGCAGTACTTC,CASSLGLGGYEQYF
many,TRBJ1-2,TRBD1,TRBV29-1,TGCAGCACTTCGGACAGGGTTCATGGCTACACCTTC,CSTSDRVHGYTF
many,TRBJ2-2,TRBD1,TRBV10-3,TGTGCCATCAGTGAGTCTTCCCGGACAGGGGCGAACACCGGGGAGCTGTTTTTT,CAISESSRTGANTGELFF
many,TRBJ2-7,-,TRBV20-1,TGCAGTGCTAGAGGTCCCACTAACGAGCAGTACTTC,CSARGPTNEQYF
many,TRBJ2-5,TRBD2,TRBV9,TGTGCCAGCAGCGTAGCTGTGGCTAGCGGGGAAGAGACCCAGTACTTC,CASSVAVASGEETQYF
many,TRBJ2-7,TRBD1,TRBV5-1,TGCGCCAGCAGACGGGCGGGACAGGGTTACTACGAGCAGTACTTC,CASRRAGQGYYEQYF
medium-sized,TRBJ2-1,TRBD1,TRBV5-1,TGCGCCAGCAGACCGGGACAGGGTTCCTACAATGAGCAGTTCTTC,CASRPGQGSYNEQFF
-,TRBJ2-2,-,TRBV20-1,TGCAGTGCTAGAGATATGTCCTGGGGGCCGAACACCGGGGAGCTGTTTTTT,CSARDMSWGPNTGELFF
many,TRBJ2-3,-,TRBV18,TGTGCCAGCTCACCGGGCGCGGGTGAGGCGGATACGCAGTATTTT,CASSPGAGEADTQYF
many,TRBJ2-5,TRBD2,TRBV20-1,TGCAGTGCTAGAGATTTAGCGGGTCAAGAGACCCAGTACTTC,CSARDLAGQETQYF
few,TRBJ1-2,TRBD1,TRBV5-1,TGCGCCAGCAGCTTCGACAGGGAGGATGGCTACACCTTC,CASSFDREDGYTF
many,TRBJ2-1,-,TRBV24-1,TGTGCCACCGGTACGGGGTCCTACAATGAGCAGTTCTTC,CATGTGSYNEQFF
many,TRBJ2-1,TRBD1,TRBV2,TGTGCCAGCAGTGAGGGACAGGGCTACAATGAGCAGTTCTTC,CASSEGQGYNEQFF
-,TRBJ2-5,-,TRBV4-1,TGCGCCAGCAGCTTCCGGGGACTCCTCGTTGGGTCCCCTGAGACCCAGTACTTC,CASSFRGLLVGSPETQYF
many,TRBJ1-6,-,TRBV12-3/TRBV12-4,TGTGCCAGCAGTTTAGGCAGTTATAATTCACCCCTCCACTTT,CASSLGSYNSPLHF
-,TRBJ2-7,-,TRBV12-3/TRBV12-4,TGTGCCAATAGTTTCGGAGCGGGTCTGGGTTACGAGCAGTACTTC,CANSFGAGLGYEQYF
many,TRBJ2-6,TRBD2,TRBV20-1,TGCAGTGCTCCGAGGGGCGGGGGGCCGGACTCTGGGGCCAACGTCCTGACTTTC,CSAPRGGGPDSGANVLTF
many,TRBJ1-4,-,TRBV28,TGTGCCAGCAGTGGGGCCGGGGCAACTAATGAAAAACTGTTTTTT,CASSGAGATNEKLFF
many,TRBJ2-1,TRBD1,TRBV3-1,TGTGCCAGCAGCGCACCGGACAGGGAGGATTTGCAGTTCTTC,CASSAPDREDLQFF
many,TRBJ2-1,-,TRBV7-8,TGTGCCAGCAGCTTAGCGTGGACACAGGGCAATGAGCAGTTCTTC,CASSLAWTQGNEQFF
-,TRBJ2-7,-,TRBV5-1,TGCGCCAGCAGCTTGGCCGGGTACCACGGGTGCGAGCAGTACTTC,CASSLAGYHGCEQYF
few,TRBJ2-7,TRBD1,TRBV7-2,TGTGCCAGCAGTCAAACAGGGGTCGAGCAGTACTTC,CASSQTGVEQYF
many,TRBJ1-5,-,TRBV5-5,TGTGCCAGCAGCTTTTCCAGGGGAAAGAATCAGCCCCAGCATTTT,CASSFSRGKNQPQHF
many,TRBJ2-1,TRBD1,TRBV27,TGTGCCAGCAGTTCCTTTCCGGGACAGGGGGCAAATGAGCAGTTCTTC,CASSSFPGQGANEQFF
many,TRBJ2-3,TRBD2,TRBV29-1,TGCAGCGTTGGACTAGCGGGGGGGGGCACAGATACGCAGTATTTT,CSVGLAGGGTDTQYF
many,TRBJ1-1,TRBD1,TRBV10-3,TGTGCCATGCGACAGGGTCTGAACACTGAAGCTTTCTTT,CAMRQGLNTEAFF
-,TRBJ2-7,-,TRBV20-1,TGCAGTGCCGTATCCTGCCTGGGGCATGGTTACGAGCAGTACTTC,CSAVSCLGHGYEQYF
-,TRBJ1-1,-,TRBV3-1,TGTGCCAGCAGCCAAGGAAGTCGCAGGAACACTGAAGCTTTCTTT,CASSQGSRRNTEAFF
few,TRBJ1-2,-,TRBV20-1,TGCAGTGCTAGAGAGGCGAATAACTATGGCTACACCTTC,CSAREANNYGYTF
many,TRBJ2-7,TRBD2,TRBV6-5,TGTGCCAGCAGTTACGGGGGACTAGGGACCTACGAGCAGTACTTC,CASSYGGLGTYEQYF
many,TRBJ2-1,-,TRBV7-9,TGTGCCAGCAGCTTATATGATACCGACAATGAGCAGTTCTTC,CASSLYDTDNEQFF
-,TRBJ1-3,-,TRBV18,TGTGCCAGCTCACTCGGTACCTCATTCTCTGGAAACACCATATATTTT,CASSLGTSFSGNTIYF
many,TRBJ2-1,TRBD2,TRBV29-1,TGCAGCGTTTGGGGCCTAGCGGGAGCCGGGTACAATGAGCAGTTCTTC,CSVWGLAGAGYNEQFF
medium-sized,TRBJ2-1,-,TRBV29-1,TGCAGCGTTGATCACAGGGAATTGCTAAATGAGCAGTTCTTC,CSVDHRELLNEQFF
many,TRBJ2-5,TRBD1,TRBV20-1,TGCAGTGCCTCGCGACAGGGAGAATGGAAGACCCAGTACTTC,CSASRQGEWKTQYF
many,TRBJ2-7,TRBD1,TRBV5-1,TGCGCCAGCAGCTCGGGACAGGGGGCTTACGAGCAGTACTTC,CASSSGQGAYEQYF
many,TRBJ1-3,-,TRBV3-1,TGTGCCAGCAGCCAGGAGGGGTTTGGAAACACCATATATTTT,CASSQEGFGNTIYF
many,TRBJ1-2,-,TRBV3-1,TGTGCCAGCAGCCAAGATAGCAGGCCCTACACCTTC,CASSQDSRPYTF
many,TRBJ2-2,-,TRBV4-2,TGTGCCAGCAGCCGACTAGCCGGGGAGCTGTTTTTT,CASSRLAGELFF
-,TRBJ2-1,TRBD1,TRBV5-1,TGCGCCAGCAGTGTGAAGCAGGGGGCCTACAATGAGCAGTTCTTC,CASSVKQGAYNEQFF
-,TRBJ1-1,TRBD1,TRBV28,TGTGCCAGCCTCGGGACAGGGGAAGCTTTCTTT,CASLGTGEAFF
many,TRBJ2-5,-,TRBV20-1,TGCAGTTGCTCACAGTTCCAAGAGACCCAGTACTTC,CSCSQFQETQYF
many,TRBJ2-3,TRBD1,TRBV5-5,TGTGCCAGCAGCTCGGGCCCGACAGGGGAGGGCACAGATACGCAGTATTTT,CASSSGPTGEGTDTQYF
-,TRBJ2-1,-,TRBV7-9,TGTGCCAGCAGCACCCACAATGAGCAGTTCTTC,CASSTHNEQFF